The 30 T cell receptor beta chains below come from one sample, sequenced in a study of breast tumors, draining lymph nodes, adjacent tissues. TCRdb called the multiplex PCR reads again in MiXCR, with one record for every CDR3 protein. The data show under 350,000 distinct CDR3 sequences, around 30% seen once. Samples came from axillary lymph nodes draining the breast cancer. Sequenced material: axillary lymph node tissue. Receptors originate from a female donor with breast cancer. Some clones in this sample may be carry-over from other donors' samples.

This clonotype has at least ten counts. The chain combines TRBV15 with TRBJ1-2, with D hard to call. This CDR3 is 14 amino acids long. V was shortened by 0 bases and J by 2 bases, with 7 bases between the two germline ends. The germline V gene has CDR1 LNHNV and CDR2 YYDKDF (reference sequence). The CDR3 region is CATSRDLGNYGYTF. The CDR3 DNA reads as TGTGCCACCAGCAGAGATTTAGGGAACTATGGCTACACCTTC.

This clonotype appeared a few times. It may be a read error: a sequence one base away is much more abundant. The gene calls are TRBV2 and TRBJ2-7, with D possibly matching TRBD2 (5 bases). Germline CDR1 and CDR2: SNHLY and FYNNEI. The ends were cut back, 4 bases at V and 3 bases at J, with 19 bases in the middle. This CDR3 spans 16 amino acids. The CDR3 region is CASSVSVGIDFYEQYF. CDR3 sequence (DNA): TGTGCCAGCAGTGTGAGTGTCGGGATAGACTTCTACGAGCAGTACTTC.

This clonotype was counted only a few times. CDR3 protein: CASSLTNRAGAYGYTF. CDR3 sequence (DNA): TGTGCCAGCAGCCTAACAAACAGGGCGGGTGCTTATGGCTACACCTTC. The chain combines TRBV3-1 with TRBJ1-2, with a possible D match to TRBD1 (6 bases). The V end was cut by 4 bases, the J end by 5 bases, with 20 bases between. Germline-derived CDR1 and CDR2 are LGHDT and YNNKEL (reference sequence). The CDR3 is made up of 16 amino acids. Filled out from reference TRBV3-1 and TRBJ1-2, the complete variable domain reads DTAVSQTPKYLVTQMGNDKSIKCEQNLGHDTMYWYKQDSKKFLKIMFSYNNKELIINETVPNRFSPKSPDKAHLNLHINSLELGDSAVYFCASSLTNRAGAYGYTFGSGTRLTVV.

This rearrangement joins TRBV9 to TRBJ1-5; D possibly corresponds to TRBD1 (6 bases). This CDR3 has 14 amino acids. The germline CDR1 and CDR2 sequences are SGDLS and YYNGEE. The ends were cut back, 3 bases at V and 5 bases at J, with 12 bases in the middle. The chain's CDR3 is CASSGGHNYQPQHF. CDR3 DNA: TGTGCCAGCAGCGGGGGACATAATTATCAGCCCCAGCATTTT.

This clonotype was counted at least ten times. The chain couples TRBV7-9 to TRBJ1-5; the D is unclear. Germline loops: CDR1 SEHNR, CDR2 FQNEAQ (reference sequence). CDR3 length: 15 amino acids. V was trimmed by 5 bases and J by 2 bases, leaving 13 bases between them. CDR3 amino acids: CASSGEGLGNQPQHF. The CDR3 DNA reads TGTGCCAGCAGCGGCGAGGGTTTGGGCAATCAGCCCCAGCATTTT. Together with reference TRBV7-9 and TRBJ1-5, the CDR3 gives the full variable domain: DTGVSQNPRHKITKRGQNVTFRCDPISEHNRLYWYRQTLGQGPEFLTYFQNEAQLEKSRLLSDRFSAERPKGSFSTLEIQRTEQGDSAMYLCASSGEGLGNQPQHFGDGTRLSIL.

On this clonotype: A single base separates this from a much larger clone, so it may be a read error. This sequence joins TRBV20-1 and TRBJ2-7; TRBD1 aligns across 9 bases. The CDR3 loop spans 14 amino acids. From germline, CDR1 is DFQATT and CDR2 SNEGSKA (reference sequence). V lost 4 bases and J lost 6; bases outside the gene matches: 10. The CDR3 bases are TGCAGTGCTACCGGGACAGGGAATACCTCCGAGCAGTACTTC. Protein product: CSATGTGNTSEQYF.

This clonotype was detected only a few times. The CDR3 bases are TGTGCCTGGAGTGCTCGAATATCGGGCAATTCACCCCTCCACTTT. Translating it yields CAWSARISGNSPLHF. The chain carries TRBV30 and TRBJ1-6; D not resolved. CDR1 and CDR2 (germline): GTSNPN, SVGIG (reference sequence). The CDR3 is made up of 15 amino acids. Trimming removed 1 base at V and 7 bases at J, with 14 bases between.

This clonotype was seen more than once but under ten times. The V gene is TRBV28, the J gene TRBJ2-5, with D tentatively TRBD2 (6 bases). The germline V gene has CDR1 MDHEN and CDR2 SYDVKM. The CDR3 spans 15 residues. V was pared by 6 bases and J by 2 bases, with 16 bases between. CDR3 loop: CASSSAEGGQETQYF. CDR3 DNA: TGTGCCAGCAGCTCGGCGGAGGGCGGGCAAGAGACCCAGTACTTC.

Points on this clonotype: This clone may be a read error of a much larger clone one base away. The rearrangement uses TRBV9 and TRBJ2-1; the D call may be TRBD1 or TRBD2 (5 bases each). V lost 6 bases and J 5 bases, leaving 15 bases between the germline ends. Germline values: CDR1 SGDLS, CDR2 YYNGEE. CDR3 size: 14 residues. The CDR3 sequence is CASNRDLADNEQFF. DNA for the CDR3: TGTGCCAGCAACCGGGACCTAGCTGACAATGAGCAGTTCTTC. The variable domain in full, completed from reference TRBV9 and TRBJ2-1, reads DSGVTQTPKHLITATGQRVTLRCSPRSGDLSVYWYQQSLDQGLQFLIQYYNGEERAKGNILERFSAQQFPDLHSELNLSSLELGDSALYFCASNRDLADNEQFFGPGTRLTVL.

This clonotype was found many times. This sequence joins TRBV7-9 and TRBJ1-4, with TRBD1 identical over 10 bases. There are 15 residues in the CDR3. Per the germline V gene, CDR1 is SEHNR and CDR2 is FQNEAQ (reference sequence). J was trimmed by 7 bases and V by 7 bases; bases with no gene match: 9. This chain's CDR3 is CASTLRDRGSEKLFF. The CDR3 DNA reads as TGTGCCAGCACCCTTAGGGACAGGGGATCTGAAAAACTGTTTTTT. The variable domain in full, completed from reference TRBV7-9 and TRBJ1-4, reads DTGVSQNPRHKITKRGQNVTFRCDPISEHNRLYWYRQTLGQGPEFLTYFQNEAQLEKSRLLSDRFSAERPKGSFSTLEIQRTEQGDSAMYLCASTLRDRGSEKLFFGSGTQLSVL.

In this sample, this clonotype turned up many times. CDR3 DNA: TGTGCCTGGGACAGGGACAGAAGTAACTATGGCTACACCTTC. Translating gives CAWDRDRSNYGYTF. The J gene is TRBJ1-2, the V gene TRBV30, with TRBD1 identical over 7 bases. CDR1 is GTSNPN and CDR2 is SVGIG in the germline V gene (reference sequence). This CDR3 has 14 amino acids. V trimming: 5 bases; J trimming: 1 base; junction bases outside the gene matches: 7.

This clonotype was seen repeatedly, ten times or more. CDR3 bases: TGTGCCAGCAGTTTTCGGACTAGCGGGAGGGCTAGCACAGATACGCAGTATTTT. Residues: CASSFRTSGRASTDTQYF. The V and J genes are TRBV12-3 or TRBV12-4 and TRBJ2-3; TRBD2 matches at 15 bases. There are 18 residues in the CDR3. J was trimmed by 0 bases and V by 3 bases; bases with no gene match: 4.

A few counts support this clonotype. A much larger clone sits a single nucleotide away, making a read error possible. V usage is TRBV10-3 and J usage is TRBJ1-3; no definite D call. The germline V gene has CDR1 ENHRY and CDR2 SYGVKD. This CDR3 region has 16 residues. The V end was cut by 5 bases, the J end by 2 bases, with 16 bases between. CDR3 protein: CAISTKPGTPGNTIYF. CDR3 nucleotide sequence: TGTGCCATCAGTACAAAACCGGGCACACCTGGAAACACCATATATTTT.

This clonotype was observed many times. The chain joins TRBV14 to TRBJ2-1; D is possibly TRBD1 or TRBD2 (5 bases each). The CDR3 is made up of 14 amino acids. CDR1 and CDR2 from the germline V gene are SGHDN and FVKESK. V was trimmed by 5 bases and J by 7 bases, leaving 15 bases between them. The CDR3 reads CASSTRGARNEQFF. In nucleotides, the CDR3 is TGTGCCAGCAGCACCCGAGGGGCGCGGAATGAGCAGTTCTTC. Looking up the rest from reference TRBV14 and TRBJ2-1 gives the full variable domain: EAGVTQFPSHSVIEKGQTVTLRCDPISGHDNLYWYRRVMGKEIKFLLHFVKESKQDESGMPNNRFLAERTGGTYSTLKVQPAELEDSGVYFCASSTRGARNEQFFGPGTRLTVL.

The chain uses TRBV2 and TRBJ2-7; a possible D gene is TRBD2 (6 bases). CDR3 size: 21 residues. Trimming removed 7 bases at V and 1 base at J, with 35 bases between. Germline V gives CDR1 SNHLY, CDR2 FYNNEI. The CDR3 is CASTGRGTTSRIPRGSYEQYF. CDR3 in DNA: TGTGCCAGCACCGGCAGAGGGACCACTAGCCGAATCCCACGAGGGTCCTACGAGCAGTACTTC.

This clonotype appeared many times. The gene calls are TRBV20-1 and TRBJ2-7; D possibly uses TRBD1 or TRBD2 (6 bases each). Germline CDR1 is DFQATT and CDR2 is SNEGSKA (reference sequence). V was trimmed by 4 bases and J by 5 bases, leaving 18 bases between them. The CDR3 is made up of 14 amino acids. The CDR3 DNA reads TGCAGTGCTAAGCGAAGAGGGGGAGGAAACGAGCAGTACTTC. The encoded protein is CSAKRRGGGNEQYF.

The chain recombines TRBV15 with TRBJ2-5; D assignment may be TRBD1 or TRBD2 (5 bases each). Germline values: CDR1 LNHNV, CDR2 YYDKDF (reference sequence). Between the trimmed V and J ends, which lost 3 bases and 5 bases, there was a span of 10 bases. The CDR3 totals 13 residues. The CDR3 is CATSRGRRETQYF. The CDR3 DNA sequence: TGTGCCACCAGCAGGGGACGGCGGGAGACCCAGTACTTC. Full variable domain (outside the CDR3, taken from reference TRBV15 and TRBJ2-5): DAMVIQNPRYQVTQFGKPVTLSCSQTLNHNVMYWYQQKSSQAPKLLFHYYDKDFNNEADTPDNFQSRRPNTSFCFLDIRSPGLGDTAMYLCATSRGRRETQYFGPGTRLLVL.

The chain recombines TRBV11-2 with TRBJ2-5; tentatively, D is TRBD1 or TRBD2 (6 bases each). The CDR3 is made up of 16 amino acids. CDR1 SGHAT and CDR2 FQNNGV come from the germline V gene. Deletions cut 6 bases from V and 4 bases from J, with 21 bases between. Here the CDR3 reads CASREDSGAVGETQYF. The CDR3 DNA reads TGTGCCAGCAGGGAAGACTCGGGGGCCGTTGGAGAGACCCAGTACTTC.

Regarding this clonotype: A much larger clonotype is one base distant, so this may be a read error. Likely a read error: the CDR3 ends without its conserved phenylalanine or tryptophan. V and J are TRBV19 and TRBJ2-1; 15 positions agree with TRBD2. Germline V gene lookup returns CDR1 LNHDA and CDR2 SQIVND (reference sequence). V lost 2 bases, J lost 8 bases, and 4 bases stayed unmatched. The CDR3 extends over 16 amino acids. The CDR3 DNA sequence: TGTGCCAGTAGTATACTGGGGACTAGCGGGAGGTATGAGCAGTTCTCC. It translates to CASSILGTSGRYEQFS.

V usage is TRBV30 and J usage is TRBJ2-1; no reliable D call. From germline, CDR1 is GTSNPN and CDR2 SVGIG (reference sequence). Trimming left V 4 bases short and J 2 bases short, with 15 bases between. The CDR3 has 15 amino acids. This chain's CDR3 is CAWTRVTSTYNEQFF. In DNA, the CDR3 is TGTGCCTGGACGCGTGTTACCAGCACCTACAATGAGCAGTTCTTC.

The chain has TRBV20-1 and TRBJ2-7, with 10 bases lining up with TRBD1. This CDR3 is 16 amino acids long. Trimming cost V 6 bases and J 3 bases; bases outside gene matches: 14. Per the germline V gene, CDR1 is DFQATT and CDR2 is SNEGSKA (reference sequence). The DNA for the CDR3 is TGCAGTGCCCCCGAGAGGGGGACAGGGGTGGGCTACGAGCAGTACTTC. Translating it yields CSAPERGTGVGYEQYF.

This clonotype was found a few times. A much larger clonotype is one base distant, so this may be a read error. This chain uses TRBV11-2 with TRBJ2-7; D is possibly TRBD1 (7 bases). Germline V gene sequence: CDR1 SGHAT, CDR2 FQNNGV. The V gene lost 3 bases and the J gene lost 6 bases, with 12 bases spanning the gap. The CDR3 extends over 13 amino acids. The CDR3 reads CASSLTGTPEQYF. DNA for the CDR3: TGTGCCAGCAGCTTGACAGGGACTCCCGAGCAGTACTTC.

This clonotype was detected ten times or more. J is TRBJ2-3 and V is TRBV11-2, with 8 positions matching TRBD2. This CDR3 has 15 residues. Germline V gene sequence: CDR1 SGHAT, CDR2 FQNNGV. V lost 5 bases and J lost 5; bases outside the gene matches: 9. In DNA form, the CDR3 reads TGTGCCAGCAGCCCGGGACTAGTGAGAAAAGATACGCAGTATTTT. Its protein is CASSPGLVRKDTQYF. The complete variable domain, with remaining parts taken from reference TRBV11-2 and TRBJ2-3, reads EAGVAQSPRYKIIEKRQSVAFWCNPISGHATLYWYQQILGQGPKLLIQFQNNGVVDDSQLPKDRFSAERLKGVDSTLKIQPAKLEDSAVYLCASSPGLVRKDTQYFGPGTRLTVL.

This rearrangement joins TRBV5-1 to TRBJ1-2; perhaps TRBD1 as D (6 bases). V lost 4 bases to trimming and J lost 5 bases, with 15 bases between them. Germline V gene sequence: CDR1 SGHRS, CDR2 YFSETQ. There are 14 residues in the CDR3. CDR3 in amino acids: CASSPRGQDYGYTF. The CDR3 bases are TGCGCCAGCAGCCCCCGGGGGCAGGATTATGGCTACACCTTC.

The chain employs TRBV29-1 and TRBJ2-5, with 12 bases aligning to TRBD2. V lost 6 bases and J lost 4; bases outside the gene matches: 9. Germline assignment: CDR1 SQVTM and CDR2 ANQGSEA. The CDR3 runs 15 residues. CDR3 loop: CSVRTSGVGRETQYF. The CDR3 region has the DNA TGCAGCGTCCGGACTAGCGGGGTGGGAAGAGAGACCCAGTACTTC.

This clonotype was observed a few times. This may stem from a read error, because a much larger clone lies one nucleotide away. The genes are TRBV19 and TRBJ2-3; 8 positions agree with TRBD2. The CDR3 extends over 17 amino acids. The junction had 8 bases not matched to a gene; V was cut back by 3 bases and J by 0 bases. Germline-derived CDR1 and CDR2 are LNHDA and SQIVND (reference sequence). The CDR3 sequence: CASSMGPGGGSTDTQYF. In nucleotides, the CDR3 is TGTGCCAGTAGTATGGGCCCCGGCGGGGGGAGCACAGATACGCAGTATTTT.

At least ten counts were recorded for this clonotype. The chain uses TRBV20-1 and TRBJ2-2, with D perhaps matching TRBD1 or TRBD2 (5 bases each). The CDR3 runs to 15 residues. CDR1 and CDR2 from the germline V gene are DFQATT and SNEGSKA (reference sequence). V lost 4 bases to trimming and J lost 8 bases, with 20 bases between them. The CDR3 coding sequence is TGCAGTGCTACTCTCCCGGGACGCGGCGGTGGGGAGCTGTTTTTT. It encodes CSATLPGRGGGELFF.

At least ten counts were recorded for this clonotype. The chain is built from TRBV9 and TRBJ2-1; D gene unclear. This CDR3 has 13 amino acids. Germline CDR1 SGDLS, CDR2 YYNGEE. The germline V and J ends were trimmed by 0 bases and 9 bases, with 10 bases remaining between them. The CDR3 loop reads CASSVVLVGEQFF. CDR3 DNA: TGTGCCAGCAGCGTAGTTTTAGTCGGTGAGCAGTTCTTC.

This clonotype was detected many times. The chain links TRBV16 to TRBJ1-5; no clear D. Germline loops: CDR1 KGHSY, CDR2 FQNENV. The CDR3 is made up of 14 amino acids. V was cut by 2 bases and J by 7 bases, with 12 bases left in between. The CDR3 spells CASSQDELRQPQHF. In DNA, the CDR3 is TGTGCCAGCAGCCAAGATGAATTAAGGCAGCCCCAGCATTTT.

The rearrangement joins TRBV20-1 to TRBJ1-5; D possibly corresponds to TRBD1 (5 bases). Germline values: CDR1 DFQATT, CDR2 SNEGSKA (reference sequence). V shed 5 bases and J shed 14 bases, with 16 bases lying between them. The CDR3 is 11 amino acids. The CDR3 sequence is CSAPDKTYEHF. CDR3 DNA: TGCAGTGCTCCGGACAAGACCTACGAGCATTTT.